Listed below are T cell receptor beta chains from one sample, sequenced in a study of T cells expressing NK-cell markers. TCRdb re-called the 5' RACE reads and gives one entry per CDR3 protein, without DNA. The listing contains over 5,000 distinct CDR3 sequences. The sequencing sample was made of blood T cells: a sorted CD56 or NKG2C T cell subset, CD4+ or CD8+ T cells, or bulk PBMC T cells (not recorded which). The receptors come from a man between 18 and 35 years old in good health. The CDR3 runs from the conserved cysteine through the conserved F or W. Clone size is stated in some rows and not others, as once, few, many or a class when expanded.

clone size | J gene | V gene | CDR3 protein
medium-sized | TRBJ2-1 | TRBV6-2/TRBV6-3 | CASRPPGLALQTGQFF
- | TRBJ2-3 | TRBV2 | CASKRGGSGDRDTQYF
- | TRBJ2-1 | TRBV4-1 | CASSQGTGGRNEQFF
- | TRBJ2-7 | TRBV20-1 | CSARSVNEQYF
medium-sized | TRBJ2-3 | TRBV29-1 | CSVARRLSTDTQYF
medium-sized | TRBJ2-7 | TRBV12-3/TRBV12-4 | CASTPDGRAPYEQYF
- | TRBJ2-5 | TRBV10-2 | CASSVNAQETQYF
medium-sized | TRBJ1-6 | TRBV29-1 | CSVGQGDSPLHF
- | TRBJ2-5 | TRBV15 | CASSTGRGRGETQYF
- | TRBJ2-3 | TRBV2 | CASRLAVSTDTQYF
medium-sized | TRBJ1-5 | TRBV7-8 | CASSLAVTRGSNQPQHF
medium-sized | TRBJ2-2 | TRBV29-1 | CSTQGASTGELFF
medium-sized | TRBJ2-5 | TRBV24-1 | CATGGRETQYF
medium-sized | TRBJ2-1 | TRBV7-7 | CASSRTSGRMDEQFF
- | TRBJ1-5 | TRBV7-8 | CASSLGSSETFSQPQHF
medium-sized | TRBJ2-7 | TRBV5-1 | CASSISDEQYF
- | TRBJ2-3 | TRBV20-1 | CSAAPRTGGSDTQYF
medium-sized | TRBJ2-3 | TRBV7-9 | CASSLAEGMAQYF
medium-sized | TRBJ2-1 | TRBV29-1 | CSVAAFDEQFF
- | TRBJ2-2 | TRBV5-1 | CASSLTPGTGELFF
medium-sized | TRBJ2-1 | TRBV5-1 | CASSLELAGAEQFF
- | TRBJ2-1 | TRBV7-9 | CASSPKTYPPFF
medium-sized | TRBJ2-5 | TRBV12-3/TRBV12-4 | CASRDQTSGKETQYF
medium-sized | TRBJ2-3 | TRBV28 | CASSLSAGVYTDTQYF
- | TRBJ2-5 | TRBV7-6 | CASSLAETQYF
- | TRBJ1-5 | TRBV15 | CATSRDRGSNQPQHF
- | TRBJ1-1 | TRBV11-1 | CASSTRFTGVTEAFF
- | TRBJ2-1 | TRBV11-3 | CASSLMAGSGGEQFF
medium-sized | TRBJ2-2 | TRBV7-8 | CASSLVGVAGELFF
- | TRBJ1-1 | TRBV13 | CASSSTMADRVAFF
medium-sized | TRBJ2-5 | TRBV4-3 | CASSQGGGAEGETQYF
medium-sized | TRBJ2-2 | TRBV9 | CASSVPSRSRNTGELFF
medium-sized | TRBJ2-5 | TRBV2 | CASSAGRGETQYF
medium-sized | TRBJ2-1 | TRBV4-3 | CASSPDTSGRFYNEQFF
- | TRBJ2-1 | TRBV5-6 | CASSFRLGYNEQFF
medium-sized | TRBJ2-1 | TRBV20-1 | CSATPRDSGREQFF
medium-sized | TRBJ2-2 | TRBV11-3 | CASSTSGTNTGELFF
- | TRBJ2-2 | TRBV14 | CASSPRESGTGELFF
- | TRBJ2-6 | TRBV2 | CASSKDDAKGSGANVLTF
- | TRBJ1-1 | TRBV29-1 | CSARWGGDTEAFF
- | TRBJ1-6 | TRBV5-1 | CASSKAAEGANSPLHF
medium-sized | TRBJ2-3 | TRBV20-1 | CSATKPRDITRTDTQYF
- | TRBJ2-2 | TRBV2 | CASTTQGANTGELFF
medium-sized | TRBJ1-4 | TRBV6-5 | CASSPHRGGDEKLFF
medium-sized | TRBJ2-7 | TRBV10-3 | CAISEDSFSYEQYF
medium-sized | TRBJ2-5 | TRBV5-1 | CASSEKETQYF
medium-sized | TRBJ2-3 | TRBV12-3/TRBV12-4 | CASSAGLADYTDTQYF
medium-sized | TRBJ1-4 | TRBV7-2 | CASSLYLDGTNEKLFF
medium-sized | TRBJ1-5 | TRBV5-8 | CASSLFGSGSNQPQHF
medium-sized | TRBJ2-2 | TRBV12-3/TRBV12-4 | CASSLGLAADTGELFF
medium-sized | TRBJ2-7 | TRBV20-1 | CSARKTGPIYEQYF
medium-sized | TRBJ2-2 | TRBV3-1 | CASSHSGAGTGELFF
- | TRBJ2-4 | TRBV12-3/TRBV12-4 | CASRQTGPIIQYF
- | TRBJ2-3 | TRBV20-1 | CSARDLLAGGRDTQYF